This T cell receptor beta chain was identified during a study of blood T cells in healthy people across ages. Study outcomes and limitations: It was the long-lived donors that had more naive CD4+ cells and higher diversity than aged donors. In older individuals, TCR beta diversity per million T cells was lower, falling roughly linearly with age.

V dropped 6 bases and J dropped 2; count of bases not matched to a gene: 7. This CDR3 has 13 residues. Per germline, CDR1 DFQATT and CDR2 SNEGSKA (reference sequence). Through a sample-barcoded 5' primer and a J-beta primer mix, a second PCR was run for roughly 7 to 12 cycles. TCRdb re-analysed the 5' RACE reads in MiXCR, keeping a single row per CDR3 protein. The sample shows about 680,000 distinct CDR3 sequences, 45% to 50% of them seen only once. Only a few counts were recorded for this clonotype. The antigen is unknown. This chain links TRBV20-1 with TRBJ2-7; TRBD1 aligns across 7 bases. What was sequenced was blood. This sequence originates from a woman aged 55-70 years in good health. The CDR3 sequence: CSARTGLTYEQYF. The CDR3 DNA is TGCAGTGCCCGGACAGGCTTGACCTACGAGCAGTACTTC.